The text below deals with one T cell receptor (beta chain). What it binds is not known. PCR involved 60 Vbeta and 13 Jbeta primers. Produced via immunoSEQ multiplex PCR; TCRdb's table is partial and in-frame only. The sample has under 200,000 clones, around 88% seen once. The sample comes from a study of cytomegalovirus exposure and HLA in healthy donors. Healthy bone marrow donors supplied every sample. Overall study findings and caveats: The study recorded over 150 TCR beta chains that were cytomegalovirus-associated. Rare sequences made up most TCRs, while some public TCRs were found in many donors. Later work associated 16,951 TCR beta sequences with HLA alleles at 0.05 false discovery rate.

The sample comprised PBMCs. The TCR originated in a woman aged 25 to 39 in good health and CMV-seronegative.

The CDR3 sequence is CASSELAGGNNEQFF. CDR3 nucleotides: TGTGCCAGCAGTGAATTAGCGGGAGGCAACAATGAGCAGTTCTTC. This chain links TRBV2 with TRBJ2-1; 10 positions match TRBD2. This CDR3 has 15 residues. Germline CDR1 reads SNHLY; CDR2 reads FYNNEI. Trimming removed 2 bases from V and 5 bases from J; junction bases left unmatched: 3.